These T cell receptor beta chains were read from a single sample in a study of cytomegalovirus exposure and HLA in healthy donors. TCRdb keeps only in-frame clones here, not all; method: immunoSEQ multiplex PCR. The repertoire holds 180,000 or so clones, with around 80% as singletons. The sample taken for sequencing was PBMCs. These receptor sequences come from a woman aged 45-65 years in good health and CMV-seropositive. CDR3s include the opening cysteine and the closing phenylalanine or tryptophan. A D gene is named only where the DNA matches it firmly. Clone sizes are given selectively: once, few, many, or a class where the clone is expanded.

V gene: TRBV5-4; D gene: NA; clone size: NA; J gene: TRBJ2-5; CDR3 protein: CASSFRRQETQYF; CDR3 DNA: TGTGCCAGCAGTTTTAGGAGACAGGAGACCCAGTACTTC
V gene: TRBV14; D gene: TRBD1; clone size: NA; J gene: TRBJ1-4; CDR3 protein: CASSQRDSINEKLFF; CDR3 DNA: TGTGCCAGCAGCCAACGGGACAGTATTAATGAAAAACTGTTTTTT
V gene: TRBV6-1; D gene: NA; clone size: NA; J gene: TRBJ2-1; CDR3 protein: CASSGYGDRYNEQFF; CDR3 DNA: TGTGCCAGCAGCGGGTACGGAGACAGGTACAATGAGCAGTTCTTC
V gene: TRBV27; D gene: NA; clone size: NA; J gene: TRBJ2-7; CDR3 protein: CASSLYGGLTSYEQYF; CDR3 DNA: TGTGCCAGCAGTTTATACGGGGGGCTGACGTCCTACGAGCAGTACTTC
V gene: TRBV29-1; D gene: TRBD1; clone size: few; J gene: TRBJ1-2; CDR3 protein: CSVEFQGASGYTF; CDR3 DNA: TGCAGCGTTGAATTCCAGGGGGCGAGCGGCTACACCTTC
V gene: TRBV9; D gene: NA; clone size: few; J gene: TRBJ2-7; CDR3 protein: CASSVAGTGGVYEQYF; CDR3 DNA: TGTGCCAGCAGCGTAGCGGGGACTGGGGGAGTCTACGAGCAGTACTTC
V gene: TRBV7-2; D gene: TRBD2; clone size: few; J gene: TRBJ2-5; CDR3 protein: CASRLAGGPQETQYF; CDR3 DNA: TGTGCCAGCAGACTAGCGGGGGGCCCTCAAGAGACCCAGTACTTC
V gene: TRBV7-9; D gene: NA; clone size: once; J gene: TRBJ1-2; CDR3 protein: CASSFNVQGPYGYTF; CDR3 DNA: TGTGCCAGCAGCTTTAATGTGCAGGGCCCCTATGGCTACACCTTC
V gene: TRBV20-1; D gene: NA; clone size: NA; J gene: TRBJ2-1; CDR3 protein: CSRGGLTEQFF; CDR3 DNA: TGCAGTCGCGGGGGCCTGACGGAGCAGTTCTTC
V gene: TRBV7-2; D gene: TRBD2; clone size: NA; J gene: TRBJ2-1; CDR3 protein: CASSLGLAGLGFF; CDR3 DNA: TGTGCCAGCAGCTTGGGACTAGCGGGACTGGGATTCTTC
V gene: TRBV7-2; D gene: NA; clone size: once; J gene: TRBJ1-4; CDR3 protein: CASSLWPPEGANEKLFF; CDR3 DNA: TGTGCCAGCAGCTTATGGCCCCCAGAGGGGGCTAATGAAAAACTGTTTTTT
V gene: TRBV6-1; D gene: NA; clone size: NA; J gene: TRBJ2-7; CDR3 protein: CASSELRWDNYEQYF; CDR3 DNA: TGTGCCAGCAGTGAACTTAGGTGGGACAACTACGAGCAGTACTTC
V gene: TRBV10-1; D gene: NA; clone size: NA; J gene: TRBJ1-1; CDR3 protein: CASSETGKAEAFF; CDR3 DNA: TGCGCCAGCAGTGAGACAGGGAAGGCTGAAGCTTTCTTT
V gene: TRBV6-5; D gene: TRBD2; clone size: NA; J gene: TRBJ2-7; CDR3 protein: CASSWVAGVSYEQYF; CDR3 DNA: TGTGCCAGCAGTTGGGTAGCGGGAGTGTCCTACGAGCAGTACTTC
V gene: TRBV7-8; D gene: NA; clone size: NA; J gene: TRBJ2-7; CDR3 protein: CASSSSGSFSRGQYF; CDR3 DNA: TGTGCCAGCAGCTCGAGCGGCTCGTTTTCGCGCGGGCAGTACTTC
V gene: TRBV13; D gene: NA; clone size: NA; J gene: TRBJ2-4; CDR3 protein: CASSPPPEGNIQYF; CDR3 DNA: TGTGCCAGCAGCCCCCCCCCGGAGGGAAACATTCAGTACTTC